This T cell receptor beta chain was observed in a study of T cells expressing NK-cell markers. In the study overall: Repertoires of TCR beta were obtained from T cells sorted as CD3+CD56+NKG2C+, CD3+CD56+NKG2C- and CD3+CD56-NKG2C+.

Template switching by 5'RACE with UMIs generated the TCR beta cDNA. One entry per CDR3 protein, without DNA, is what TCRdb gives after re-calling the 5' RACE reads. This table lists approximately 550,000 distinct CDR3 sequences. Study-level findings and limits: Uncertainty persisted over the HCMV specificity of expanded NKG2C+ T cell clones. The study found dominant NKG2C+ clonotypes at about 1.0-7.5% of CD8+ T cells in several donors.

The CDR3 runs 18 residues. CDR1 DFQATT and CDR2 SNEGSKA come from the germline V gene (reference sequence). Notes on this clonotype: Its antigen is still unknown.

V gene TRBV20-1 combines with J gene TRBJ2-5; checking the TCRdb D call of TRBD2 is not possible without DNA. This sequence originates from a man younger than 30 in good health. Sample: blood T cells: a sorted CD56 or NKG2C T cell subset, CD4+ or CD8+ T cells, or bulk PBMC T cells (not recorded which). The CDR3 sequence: CSARDTALRVLLQETQYF.